These 27 T cell receptor beta chains were sequenced from one sample in a study of regulatory dendritic cells for organ transplantation. Produced via immunoSEQ multiplex PCR; TCRdb's table is partial and in-frame only. The sample includes roughly 28,000 clones, about four fifths of them seen just once. Sequenced sample: naive CD4+ T cells from blood. This sample's subset: CD45RA+ naive T cells. The receptors here all came from a human donor in good health.

The V call is TRBV28, the J call TRBJ1-6; D is unclear. Germline CDR1 reads MDHEN; CDR2 reads SYDVKM. The CDR3 spans 12 residues. Trimming left V 6 bases short and J 8 bases short, with 8 bases between. The CDR3: CASRKRYSPLHF. The CDR3 coding sequence is TGTGCCAGCAGGAAGCGCTATTCACCCCTCCACTTT. The variable domain in full, with the rest retrieved from reference TRBV28 and TRBJ1-6, is DVKVTQSSRYLVKRTGEKVFLECVQDMDHENMFWYRQDPGLGLRLIYFSYDVKMKEKGDIPEGYSVSREKKERFSLILESASTNQTSMYLCASRKRYSPLHFGNGTRLTVT.

This clone was detected only once. V usage is TRBV18 and J usage is TRBJ2-5; possible D gene TRBD1, 6 bases. CDR3 length: 13 amino acids. V dropped 4 bases and J dropped 2 bases, with 8 bases sitting between them. CDR1 is KGHSH and CDR2 is LQKENI in the germline V gene. In nucleotides, the CDR3 is TGTGCCAGCTCACAGGACAGACAAGAGACCCAGTACTTC. Translating it yields CASSQDRQETQYF.

This chain joins TRBV5-1 and TRBJ1-1; possible D gene TRBD1, 5 bases. Germline CDR1 reads SGHRS; CDR2 reads YFSETQ. V dropped 1 base and J dropped 0 bases, with 7 bases sitting between them. This CDR3 has 14 amino acids. The CDR3 region is CASSLQDMNTEAFF. The CDR3 bases are TGCGCCAGCAGCTTGCAGGACATGAACACTGAAGCTTTCTTT.

This clone was counted once. CDR3 DNA sequence: TGCGCCAGCAGTTCTGGATCGATAGGGGGCGATGAGCAGTTCTTC. Protein product: CASSSGSIGGDEQFF. The rearrangement links TRBV5-1 to TRBJ2-1; the match to TRBD1 covers 7 bases. Trimming removed 5 bases from V and 8 bases from J; junction bases left unmatched: 13. The CDR3 is 15 amino acids. Germline assignment: CDR1 SGHRS and CDR2 YFSETQ.

The V and J genes are TRBV29-1 and TRBJ2-3, with TRBD1 identical over 8 bases. This CDR3 has 12 amino acids. Trimming took 7 bases from V and 3 from J; bases not matched to a gene: 3. Germline lookup yields CDR1 SQVTM and CDR2 ANQGSEA. The DNA of the CDR3 is TGCAGCGCCGGGACAGGAACAGATACGCAGTATTTT. It translates to CSAGTGTDTQYF.

The chain carries TRBV11-1 and TRBJ2-2; D is unresolved. The V end was cut by 2 bases, the J end by 7 bases, with 5 bases between. From germline, CDR1 is SGHAT and CDR2 FQDESV (reference sequence). This CDR3 spans 12 amino acids. The CDR3 bases are TGTGCCAGCAGCTTATTAGACGGGGAGCTGTTTTTT. Protein: CASSLLDGELFF.

This clone was counted a few times. In DNA, the CDR3 is TGTGCCAGCAGCTTAGCAAACAGGGCTCAGCCCCAGCATTTT. It codes for CASSLANRAQPQHF. The chain uses TRBV7-2 and TRBJ1-5; TRBD1 is a possible D gene (6 bases). Between the trimmed V and J ends, which lost 0 bases and 6 bases, there was a span of 9 bases. Per the germline V gene, CDR1 is SGHTA and CDR2 is FQGNSA. This CDR3 spans 14 amino acids.

The rearrangement links TRBV19 to TRBJ1-1; D might be TRBD1 (5 bases). The V and J ends lost 7 bases and 1 base respectively, with 16 bases between them. CDR1 and CDR2 (germline): LNHDA, SQIVND (reference sequence). The CDR3 runs to 15 residues. The CDR3 region has the DNA TGTGCCAGTACTAAATTGGGACTTACGAACACTGAAGCTTTCTTT. Amino acids: CASTKLGLTNTEAFF. The entire variable domain, with the rest obtained from reference TRBV19 and TRBJ1-1, is as follows: DGGITQSPKYLFRKEGQNVTLSCEQNLNHDAMYWYRQDPGQGLRLIYYSQIVNDFQKGDIAEGYSVSREKKESFPLTVTSAQKNPTAFYLCASTKLGLTNTEAFFGQGTRLTVV.

J is TRBJ2-5 and V is TRBV7-2, with 9 bases aligning to TRBD1. The CDR3 contains 19 residues. CDR1 SGHTA and CDR2 FQGNSA come from the germline V gene. V gave up 5 bases and J gave up 5 bases; unmatched junction bases: 21. CDR3 in DNA: TGTGCCAGCAGCCGACCCCCCGGGACAGGGTTGATCGGGTCGGAGACCCAGTACTTC. It translates to CASSRPPGTGLIGSETQYF.

The chain employs TRBV5-1 and TRBJ2-5; 12 bases align to TRBD2. The CDR3 spans 15 residues. From germline, CDR1 is SGHRS and CDR2 YFSETQ. Trimming cost V 1 base and J 7 bases; bases outside gene matches: 5. The CDR3 loop reads CASSLSQTSGGTQYF. The CDR3 nucleotides are TGCGCCAGCAGCTTGTCCCAGACTAGCGGGGGGACCCAGTACTTC.

The chain links TRBV25-1 to TRBJ2-1; maybe TRBD1 (6 bases). The germline V gene encodes CDR1 MGHDK and CDR2 SYGVNS. CDR3 length equals 16 residues. V was clipped by 7 bases and J by 7 bases, with 23 bases between them. Here the CDR3 DNA reads TGTGCCAGCACTACGCCTGGCAGGGGCCGTATGAATGAGCAGTTCTTC. Amino acid sequence: CASTTPGRGRMNEQFF.

The rearrangement links TRBV5-6 to TRBJ2-5, with D perhaps matching TRBD2 (6 bases). Germline values: CDR1 SGHDT, CDR2 YYEEEE. V lost 6 bases and J 5 bases, leaving 14 bases between the germline ends. The CDR3 has 13 residues. The CDR3 DNA reads as TGTGCCAGCACCTGGGGAGGCGGGGAGACCCAGTACTTC. It translates to CASTWGGGETQYF.

The chain is built from TRBV18 and TRBJ1-3; D is possibly TRBD1 (5 bases). Germline lookup yields CDR1 KGHSH and CDR2 LQKENI. Deletions cut 3 bases from V and 2 bases from J, with 14 bases between. This CDR3 region has 16 residues. The CDR3 DNA reads as TGTGCCAGCTCACCTTTACCCGGGACTGCTGGAAACACCATATATTTT. It yields the protein CASSPLPGTAGNTIYF.

To note about this clone: The same CDR3 also results from other DNA sequences found in this sample. This sequence joins TRBV7-9 and TRBJ2-2; 9 bases match TRBD1. The germline V gene encodes CDR1 SEHNR and CDR2 FQNEAQ (reference sequence). The V gene end was trimmed by 3 bases and the J gene end by 3 bases; junction bases not matched to a gene: 5. The CDR3 sequence is 16 residues long. The CDR3 region is CASSFRTGVDTGELFF. CDR3 coding DNA: TGTGCCAGCAGCTTCAGGACAGGGGTGGACACCGGGGAGCTGTTTTTT.

The genes are TRBV28 and TRBJ1-2; D might be TRBD1 (6 bases). Looked up from germline, CDR1 is MDHEN and CDR2 is SYDVKM. V was pared by 4 bases and J by 8 bases, with 20 bases between. The CDR3 contains 15 residues. CDR3 sequence (DNA): TGTGCCAGCAGTTCGGGGCAGGGGTCAGTGGGAGGCTACACCTTC. Protein product: CASSSGQGSVGGYTF.

The rearrangement joins TRBV7-9 to TRBJ2-3; D perhaps matches TRBD2 (5 bases). The V end was cut by 3 bases, the J end by 0 bases, with 10 bases between. The length of the CDR3 is 15 residues. In germline, CDR1 is SEHNR, CDR2 FQNEAQ (reference sequence). This CDR3 is CASSFWTGSTDTQYF. Written as DNA, the CDR3 is TGTGCCAGCAGCTTCTGGACTGGGAGCACAGATACGCAGTATTTT.

The chain recombines TRBV10-3 with TRBJ2-3, with D hard to call. The CDR3 has 14 amino acids. In germline, CDR1 is ENHRY, CDR2 SYGVKD. Deletions cut 4 bases from V and 1 base from J, with 9 bases between. The CDR3, as DNA: TGTGCCATCAGTGCGGCTGGAGGCACAGATACGCAGTATTTT. It yields the protein CAISAAGGTDTQYF.

This clone is a singleton in its sample. The V gene is TRBV5-3, the J gene TRBJ2-4; D is unresolved. TRBV5-3 is recorded as an ORF, its role being uncertain. This CDR3 has 14 residues. Between the trimmed V and J ends, which lost 4 bases and 3 bases, there was a span of 11 bases. Written as DNA, the CDR3 is TGTGCCAGAAGCGCCCGAGGAGACAAAAACATTCAGTACTTC. This encodes CARSARGDKNIQYF.

The rearrangement links TRBV6-5 to TRBJ2-7, with TRBD1 identical over 7 bases. The CDR3 consists of 14 residues. V lost 7 bases to trimming and J lost 0 bases; unmatched junction nucleotides: 6. The germline V gene encodes CDR1 MNHEY and CDR2 SVGAGI. The CDR3 sequence: CASKPTGSSYEQYF. DNA of the CDR3: TGTGCCAGCAAACCGACAGGGAGCTCCTACGAGCAGTACTTC.

The chain links TRBV19 to TRBJ2-7; 12 bases agree with TRBD2. Losses at the gene ends were 5 bases for V and 2 bases for J; bases not matched to a gene: 4. This CDR3 has 15 residues. Per the germline V gene, CDR1 is LNHDA and CDR2 is SQIVND (reference sequence). In nucleotides, the CDR3 is TGTGCCAGTAGTTTAACTAGCGGGGGGCCCTACGAGCAGTACTTC. This gives the protein CASSLTSGGPYEQYF.

The V gene is TRBV7-9, the J gene TRBJ2-5; D possibly corresponds to TRBD2 (6 bases). There are 14 residues in the CDR3. V was cut by 5 bases and J by 2 bases, with 12 bases left in between. The V gene's germline CDR1 is SEHNR and CDR2 FQNEAQ (reference sequence). CDR3 nucleotides: TGTGCCAGCAGCGTCGTGGGGACTCAAGAGACCCAGTACTTC. As protein: CASSVVGTQETQYF.

The V gene is TRBV11-3, the J gene TRBJ2-1, with TRBD2 as a possible D gene (5 bases). The V gene lost 2 bases and the J gene lost 2 bases, with 13 bases spanning the gap. The CDR3 has 16 residues. Germline V CDR1 and CDR2: SGHNT, YENEEA. In nucleotides, the CDR3 is TGTGCCAGCAGCTTACCTCCAACCGGGACCTACAATGAGCAGTTCTTC. Translation: CASSLPPTGTYNEQFF.

The chain has TRBV19 and TRBJ1-5, with 8 bases that match TRBD1. This CDR3 is built from 13 residues. Germline V lookup: CDR1 LNHDA, CDR2 SQIVND (reference sequence). The V and J ends lost 5 bases and 5 bases, in that order; junction bases with no gene match: 2. In DNA form, the CDR3 reads TGTGCCAGTAGTGAGGACAGGGATCAGCCCCAGCATTTT. This codes for CASSEDRDQPQHF. Combining the CDR3 with reference TRBV19 and TRBJ1-5 gives the whole variable domain DGGITQSPKYLFRKEGQNVTLSCEQNLNHDAMYWYRQDPGQGLRLIYYSQIVNDFQKGDIAEGYSVSREKKESFPLTVTSAQKNPTAFYLCASSEDRDQPQHFGDGTRLSIL.

This chain links TRBV10-3 with TRBJ2-1; the match to TRBD1 covers 9 bases. V was clipped by 0 bases and J by 3 bases; unmatched bases: 3. The CDR3 has 16 amino acids. Germline V CDR1 and CDR2: ENHRY, SYGVKD. CDR3 sequence: CAISESTGGNYNEQFF. The DNA of the CDR3 is TGTGCCATCAGTGAGTCGACAGGGGGTAACTACAATGAGCAGTTCTTC.

As to this clone: The same CDR3 can be traced to other DNA sequences in this sample. The chain has TRBV5-4 and TRBJ1-2, with a weak D call TRBD1 (5 bases). CDR1 is SGHNT, CDR2 YYREEE, per germline (reference sequence). Trimming stripped 4 bases from V and 2 bases from J, with 9 bases between. The CDR3 has 13 residues. The CDR3 DNA reads as TGTGCCAGCAGCCGGGACTCCAACTATGGCTACACCTTC. This codes for CASSRDSNYGYTF.

The CDR3 DNA sequence: TGTGCCAGCAGCGTAGCAGGGGGGACCGAGCAGTACTTC. It yields the protein CASSVAGGTEQYF. J is TRBJ2-7 and V is TRBV9; D might be TRBD1 (7 bases). The V gene's germline CDR1 is SGDLS and CDR2 YYNGEE. The CDR3 is 13 residues long. The V and J ends lost 0 bases and 6 bases respectively, with 10 bases between them.

In nucleotides, the CDR3 is TGCGCCAGCAGCCGGCGATCAGGGGACTATAATTCACCCCTCCACTTT. As protein: CASSRRSGDYNSPLHF. The chain recombines TRBV5-1 with TRBJ1-6; a weak D match, TRBD1 (6 bases). The CDR3 consists of 16 residues. Germline-derived CDR1 and CDR2 are SGHRS and YFSETQ. The germline V and J ends were trimmed by 4 bases and 3 bases, with 14 bases remaining between them.